Listed below are T cell receptor beta chains from one sample, sequenced in a study of blood T cell repertoires in COVID-19. Sequencing was performed with immunoSEQ multiplex PCR; in TCRdb, only in-frame clones are kept and a portion is missing. The table shows some 310,000 clones, with approximately 87% occurring only once. The sample taken for sequencing was peripheral blood. These receptors all come from a woman aged 25-40 years with COVID-19, enrolled during active disease. Each CDR3 is given with its conserved first and last residue. A D gene is named only where the DNA matches it firmly. Size is omitted from some rows. Given values are once, few, many or a class for expanded clones.

j_gene: TRBJ1-5
len: 15
abundance: NA
d_gene: TRBD1
v_gene: TRBV15
CDR3nt: TGTGCCACCAGCAGAGATAGGGACAGGGAACAGCCCCAGCATTTT
CDR3aa: CATSRDRDREQPQHF

j_gene: TRBJ1-1
len: 13
abundance: NA
d_gene: NA
v_gene: TRBV7-9
CDR3nt: TGTGCCAGCAGCTTGGCAACAGACAGGGAAGCTTTCTTT
CDR3aa: CASSLATDREAFF

j_gene: TRBJ1-1
len: 13
abundance: NA
d_gene: TRBD1
v_gene: TRBV5-1
CDR3nt: TGCGCCAGCAGCTCTATGACAGGGCCTGAAGCTTTCTTT
CDR3aa: CASSSMTGPEAFF

j_gene: TRBJ1-2
len: 13
abundance: NA
d_gene: NA
v_gene: TRBV10-3
CDR3nt: TGTGCCATCAGTGAGTCAACTCCGAACGGCTACACCTTC
CDR3aa: CAISESTPNGYTF

j_gene: TRBJ1-4
len: 19
abundance: NA
d_gene: TRBD1
v_gene: TRBV2
CDR3nt: TGTGCCAGCATCAAGGGTTCAGGGGGTGCTTTTGCAACTAATGAAAAACTGTTTTTT
CDR3aa: CASIKGSGGAFATNEKLFF

j_gene: TRBJ1-6
len: 16
abundance: NA
d_gene: NA
v_gene: TRBV19
CDR3nt: TGTGCCAGTAGTGCTCACCGGGACTCCTATAATTCACCCCTCCACTTT
CDR3aa: CASSAHRDSYNSPLHF

j_gene: TRBJ1-1
len: 16
abundance: NA
d_gene: TRBD1
v_gene: TRBV18
CDR3nt: TGTGCCAGCTCACCACCGACAGGGGAGATGAACACTGAAGCTTTCTTT
CDR3aa: CASSPPTGEMNTEAFF

j_gene: TRBJ1-3
len: 13
abundance: NA
d_gene: TRBD1
v_gene: TRBV10-2
CDR3nt: TGCGCCAGCACCGGACAGGCGAGGGACACCATATATTTT
CDR3aa: CASTGQARDTIYF

j_gene: TRBJ2-7
len: 15
abundance: NA
d_gene: TRBD2
v_gene: TRBV6-5
CDR3nt: TGTGCCAGCACCCCACGACTAGCGGGAACGGGTGAGCAGTACTTC
CDR3aa: CASTPRLAGTGEQYF

j_gene: TRBJ2-1
len: 16
abundance: once
d_gene: TRBD2
v_gene: TRBV5-4
CDR3nt: TGTGCCAGCAGCTTATTTGGGGGACTAGCGGGGGAGGGTGGTTTCTTC
CDR3aa: CASSLFGGLAGEGGFF

j_gene: TRBJ1-5
len: 14
abundance: NA
d_gene: NA
v_gene: TRBV3-1/TRBV3-2
CDR3nt: TGTGCCAGCAGCCAAGGCAGGGCTTATCAGCCCCAGCATTTT
CDR3aa: CASSQGRAYQPQHF

j_gene: TRBJ2-3
len: 14
abundance: NA
d_gene: TRBD2
v_gene: TRBV30
CDR3nt: TGTGCCTGTTCCATAGCGGGAGGCGCAGATACGCAGTATTTT
CDR3aa: CACSIAGGADTQYF

j_gene: TRBJ1-2
len: 16
abundance: NA
d_gene: NA
v_gene: TRBV3-1/TRBV3-2
CDR3nt: TGTGCCAGCAGCAACTTACAGGACAGTCGTCTGAGTGGCTACACCTTC
CDR3aa: CASSNLQDSRLSGYTF

j_gene: TRBJ2-1
len: 14
abundance: once
d_gene: TRBD2
v_gene: TRBV28
CDR3nt: TGTGCCAGCAGTTTCGCGGGAGAAAGGAATGAGCAGTTCTTC
CDR3aa: CASSFAGERNEQFF

j_gene: TRBJ1-5
len: 16
abundance: NA
d_gene: TRBD1
v_gene: TRBV28
CDR3nt: TGTGCCAGCAGTACCGGACAGGGGATTAATAATCAGCCCCAGCATTTT
CDR3aa: CASSTGQGINNQPQHF

j_gene: TRBJ1-4
len: 15
abundance: NA
d_gene: TRBD1
v_gene: TRBV3-1/TRBV3-2
CDR3nt: TGTGCCAGCAGCCAAGATCGGAGGACAGGTGAAAAACTGTTTTTT
CDR3aa: CASSQDRRTGEKLFF

j_gene: TRBJ1-1
len: 16
abundance: NA
d_gene: TRBD1
v_gene: TRBV13
CDR3nt: TGTGCCAGCAGCTCGCCCTCGGGACAGGGGAGAATAGAAGCTTTCTTT
CDR3aa: CASSSPSGQGRIEAFF

j_gene: TRBJ2-1
len: 15
abundance: NA
d_gene: TRBD2
v_gene: TRBV7-9
CDR3nt: TGTGCCAGCAGCTTATTCGAGACACTAGCGGGAGAGCAGTTCTTC
CDR3aa: CASSLFETLAGEQFF

j_gene: TRBJ2-3
len: 14
abundance: NA
d_gene: NA
v_gene: TRBV7-9
CDR3nt: TGTGCCAGCAGCTTTAGTCTTGGGCAAGATACGCAGTATTTT
CDR3aa: CASSFSLGQDTQYF

j_gene: TRBJ2-1
len: 13
abundance: once
d_gene: NA
v_gene: TRBV27
CDR3nt: TGTGCCAGCAGTTTATCGTCGGGGATTGAGCAGTTCTTC
CDR3aa: CASSLSSGIEQFF

j_gene: TRBJ1-5
len: 14
abundance: NA
d_gene: NA
v_gene: TRBV6-6
CDR3nt: TGTGCCAGCAGGCAGGGGAGGGATGATCAGCCCCAGCATTTT
CDR3aa: CASRQGRDDQPQHF

j_gene: TRBJ1-4
len: 17
abundance: NA
d_gene: NA
v_gene: TRBV14
CDR3nt: TGTGCCAGCAGCCAAGATAACCCGGGACTCGCTAATGAAAAACTGTTTTTT
CDR3aa: CASSQDNPGLANEKLFF

j_gene: TRBJ2-7
len: 14
abundance: NA
d_gene: NA
v_gene: TRBV3-1/TRBV3-2
CDR3nt: TGTGCCAGCAGCCAACAATTACAGGTTTACGAGCAGTACTTC
CDR3aa: CASSQQLQVYEQYF

j_gene: TRBJ1-2
len: 14
abundance: NA
d_gene: NA
v_gene: TRBV2
CDR3nt: TGTGCCAGCAGTGAGCCAGCGGTAGACTATGGCTACACCTTC
CDR3aa: CASSEPAVDYGYTF

j_gene: TRBJ1-5
len: 15
abundance: NA
d_gene: NA
v_gene: TRBV27
CDR3nt: TGTGCCAGCAGTTTATTGGGGGGTCAGGGTCAGCCCCAGCATTTT
CDR3aa: CASSLLGGQGQPQHF

j_gene: TRBJ1-5
len: 12
abundance: NA
d_gene: NA
v_gene: TRBV19
CDR3nt: TGTGCCAGTAGTATTTATAGTCAGCCCCAGCATTTT
CDR3aa: CASSIYSQPQHF

j_gene: TRBJ2-2
len: 16
abundance: NA
d_gene: TRBD2
v_gene: TRBV5-1
CDR3nt: TGCGCCAGCAGCGATGTAGCGGGCGCAAGGACCGGGGAGCTGTTTTTT
CDR3aa: CASSDVAGARTGELFF

j_gene: TRBJ1-2
len: 14
abundance: NA
d_gene: TRBD1
v_gene: TRBV28
CDR3nt: TGTGCCAGCAAACCGGGACAGGGGGTCTATGGCTACACCTTC
CDR3aa: CASKPGQGVYGYTF

j_gene: TRBJ2-3
len: 15
abundance: NA
d_gene: TRBD1
v_gene: TRBV5-4
CDR3nt: TGTGCCAGCAGCCGCGGGACAGGGGGCGCAGATACGCAGTATTTT
CDR3aa: CASSRGTGGADTQYF

j_gene: TRBJ1-2
len: 13
abundance: NA
d_gene: NA
v_gene: TRBV4-1
CDR3nt: TGCGCCAGCAGCCAAGAGTCCGACTATGGCTACACCTTC
CDR3aa: CASSQESDYGYTF

j_gene: TRBJ1-2
len: 15
abundance: NA
d_gene: TRBD1
v_gene: TRBV20-1
CDR3nt: TGCAGTGCTAGTCTCTCCCCGACAGGGAACTATGGCTACACCTTC
CDR3aa: CSASLSPTGNYGYTF

j_gene: TRBJ2-1
len: 14
abundance: NA
d_gene: TRBD2
v_gene: TRBV7-3
CDR3nt: TGTGCCAGCAGCTTTAGCGGGGTGTTAGGTGAGCAGTTCTTC
CDR3aa: CASSFSGVLGEQFF

j_gene: TRBJ2-3
len: 17
abundance: NA
d_gene: TRBD1
v_gene: TRBV9
CDR3nt: TGTGCCAGCAGCGTCGCAGGGGGCGCCGGGGTCACAGATACGCAGTATTTT
CDR3aa: CASSVAGGAGVTDTQYF

j_gene: TRBJ1-2
len: 15
abundance: NA
d_gene: NA
v_gene: TRBV10-2
CDR3nt: TGCGCCAGCAGTGACCCCCAGGGAATAAGATATGGCTACACCTTC
CDR3aa: CASSDPQGIRYGYTF

j_gene: TRBJ2-7
len: 15
abundance: NA
d_gene: NA
v_gene: TRBV10-3
CDR3nt: TGTGCCATCAGTGAGTCGAGGGGACTCCCTTACGAGCAGTACTTC
CDR3aa: CAISESRGLPYEQYF

j_gene: TRBJ1-1
len: 13
abundance: NA
d_gene: NA
v_gene: TRBV11-3
CDR3nt: TGTGCCAGCAGCTTAGAGGGGGGCACTGAAGCTTTCTTT
CDR3aa: CASSLEGGTEAFF

j_gene: TRBJ2-1
len: 15
abundance: NA
d_gene: TRBD2
v_gene: TRBV24-1
CDR3nt: TGTGCCACCAGTGCGATCGCGGGAGTATACAATGAGCAGTTCTTC
CDR3aa: CATSAIAGVYNEQFF

j_gene: TRBJ1-2
len: 14
abundance: NA
d_gene: NA
v_gene: TRBV30
CDR3nt: TGTGCCTGGAGGCTCGGAGATGGTGCCTATGGCTACACCTTC
CDR3aa: CAWRLGDGAYGYTF

j_gene: TRBJ1-1
len: 12
abundance: NA
d_gene: NA
v_gene: TRBV7-9
CDR3nt: TGTGCCAGCAGCTTAATAGATTATGAAGCTTTCTTT
CDR3aa: CASSLIDYEAFF

j_gene: TRBJ2-2
len: 18
abundance: NA
d_gene: TRBD2
v_gene: TRBV2
CDR3nt: TGTGCCAGCAGTCTCAGGCTAGCGGGAGGGGTTAACACCGGGGAGCTGTTTTTT
CDR3aa: CASSLRLAGGVNTGELFF

j_gene: TRBJ1-5
len: 16
abundance: NA
d_gene: NA
v_gene: TRBV12-2
CDR3nt: TGTGCAAGTCGCTTAGTCGGTAGGACAGGGGATCAGCCCCAGCATTTT
CDR3aa: CASRLVGRTGDQPQHF

j_gene: TRBJ2-1
len: 15
abundance: NA
d_gene: NA
v_gene: TRBV19
CDR3nt: TGTGCCAGTAGTATAGTAGTTAGCTCCTACAATGAGCAGTTCTTC
CDR3aa: CASSIVVSSYNEQFF

j_gene: TRBJ2-7
len: 14
abundance: NA
d_gene: TRBD1
v_gene: TRBV15
CDR3nt: TGTGCCACCAGTGAAATACAGGGGTCCTACGAGCAGTACTTC
CDR3aa: CATSEIQGSYEQYF

j_gene: TRBJ1-2
len: 15
abundance: NA
d_gene: NA
v_gene: TRBV28
CDR3nt: TGTGCCAGCAGATCCCCGGGACAATATACGGACGGCTACACCTTC
CDR3aa: CASRSPGQYTDGYTF

j_gene: TRBJ2-1
len: 16
abundance: NA
d_gene: TRBD2
v_gene: TRBV10-2
CDR3nt: TGCGCCAGCAGTGAGTCTCGGGGGGGCAGGGTGAATGAGCAGTTCTTC
CDR3aa: CASSESRGGRVNEQFF

j_gene: TRBJ1-5
len: 14
abundance: NA
d_gene: NA
v_gene: TRBV6-6
CDR3nt: TGTGCCAGCAGTTCTCCAGATTCCAATCAGCCCCAGCATTTT
CDR3aa: CASSSPDSNQPQHF

j_gene: TRBJ1-5
len: 13
abundance: few
d_gene: NA
v_gene: TRBV5-1
CDR3nt: TGCGCCAGCAGCTTGGCGGGAAATCAGCCCCAGCATTTT
CDR3aa: CASSLAGNQPQHF

j_gene: TRBJ2-7
len: 19
abundance: NA
d_gene: NA
v_gene: TRBV7-8
CDR3nt: TGTGCCAGCAGCCTTTTTGTAGGGGGAGGGCCTTTAAGCTCCTACGAGCAGTACTTC
CDR3aa: CASSLFVGGGPLSSYEQYF

j_gene: TRBJ2-5
len: 13
abundance: NA
d_gene: NA
v_gene: TRBV4-1
CDR3nt: TGCGCCAGCAGCCACCAGGGCCAAGAGACCCAGTACTTC
CDR3aa: CASSHQGQETQYF

j_gene: TRBJ2-1
len: 17
abundance: NA
d_gene: TRBD2
v_gene: TRBV19
CDR3nt: TGTGCCAGTAGTATGTCTAGCGGGAGTGTCTCCTACAATGAGCAGTTCTTC
CDR3aa: CASSMSSGSVSYNEQFF

j_gene: TRBJ1-1
len: 14
abundance: NA
d_gene: TRBD1
v_gene: TRBV30
CDR3nt: TGTGCCTATCACCCGGGACAGCTGAACACTGAAGCTTTCTTT
CDR3aa: CAYHPGQLNTEAFF

j_gene: TRBJ2-2
len: 15
abundance: NA
d_gene: NA
v_gene: TRBV5-1
CDR3nt: TGCGCCAGCAGCCAACTCACAGTGAACACCGGGGAGCTGTTTTTT
CDR3aa: CASSQLTVNTGELFF

j_gene: TRBJ1-2
len: 13
abundance: NA
d_gene: NA
v_gene: TRBV29-1
CDR3nt: TGCAGCGTAAGGGCTACAGGGTGGTATGGCTACACCTTC
CDR3aa: CSVRATGWYGYTF

j_gene: TRBJ1-2
len: 12
abundance: NA
d_gene: NA
v_gene: TRBV20-1
CDR3nt: TGCAGTGCTAGTCCAGGGTGGGGAGGCTACACCTTC
CDR3aa: CSASPGWGGYTF

j_gene: TRBJ2-2
len: 15
abundance: NA
d_gene: NA
v_gene: TRBV5-6
CDR3nt: TGTGCCAGCAGCTTTTACAGCAAGAACACCGGGGAGCTGTTTTTT
CDR3aa: CASSFYSKNTGELFF

j_gene: TRBJ1-2
len: 14
abundance: NA
d_gene: NA
v_gene: TRBV19
CDR3nt: TGTGCCAGTAGTATAGATCACTCCTCCTATGGCTACACCTTC
CDR3aa: CASSIDHSSYGYTF